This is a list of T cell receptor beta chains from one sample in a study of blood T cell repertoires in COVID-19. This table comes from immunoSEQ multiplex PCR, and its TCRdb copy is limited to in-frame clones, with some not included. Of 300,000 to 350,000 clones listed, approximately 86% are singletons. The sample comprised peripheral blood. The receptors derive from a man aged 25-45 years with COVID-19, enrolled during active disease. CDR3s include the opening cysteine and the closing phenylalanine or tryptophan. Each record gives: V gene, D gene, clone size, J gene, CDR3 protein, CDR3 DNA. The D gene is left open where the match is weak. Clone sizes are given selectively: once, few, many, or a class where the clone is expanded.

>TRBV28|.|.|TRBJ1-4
CAGKTPGLDKLFF
TGTGCCGGAAAAACCCCCGGACTCGACAAACTGTTTTTT
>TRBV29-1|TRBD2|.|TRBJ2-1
CSVDVGGPNEQFF
TGCAGCGTTGATGTGGGAGGGCCGAATGAGCAGTTCTTC
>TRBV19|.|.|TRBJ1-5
CASSIDLWGAPNQPQHF
TGTGCCAGTAGTATAGATCTATGGGGAGCCCCCAATCAGCCCCAGCATTTT
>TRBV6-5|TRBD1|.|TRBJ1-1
CASSYDRVTEAFF
TGTGCCAGCAGTTACGACAGGGTCACTGAAGCTTTCTTT
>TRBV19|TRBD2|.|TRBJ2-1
CASSTRLAGNNEQFF
TGTGCCAGTAGTACCCGACTAGCGGGGAACAATGAGCAGTTCTTC
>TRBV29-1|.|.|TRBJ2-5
CSVEPTPRAQYF
TGCAGCGTTGAACCAACCCCGAGGGCCCAGTACTTC
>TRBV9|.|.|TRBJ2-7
CASSVATSSEQYF
TGTGCCAGCAGCGTAGCCACATCTAGCGAGCAGTACTTC
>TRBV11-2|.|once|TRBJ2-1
CASSSNRVSSYNEQFF
TGTGCCAGCAGCTCAAACAGGGTAAGCTCCTACAATGAGCAGTTCTTC
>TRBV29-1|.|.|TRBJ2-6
CSVQTGANVLTF
TGCAGCGTCCAGACTGGGGCCAACGTCCTGACTTTC
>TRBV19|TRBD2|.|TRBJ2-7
CASRPSGRYEQYF
TGTGCCAGTAGACCTAGCGGGAGATACGAGCAGTACTTC
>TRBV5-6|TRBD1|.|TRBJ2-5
CASSLVVGGAETQYF
TGTGCCAGCAGCTTGGTGGTAGGGGGCGCAGAGACCCAGTACTTC
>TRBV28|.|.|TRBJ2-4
CASSLGLALAKNIQYF
TGTGCCAGCAGCTTAGGGCTAGCGCTAGCCAAAAACATTCAGTACTTC
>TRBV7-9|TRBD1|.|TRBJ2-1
CASQLGRDRAYNEQFF
TGTGCCTCTCAACTCGGTCGGGACAGGGCATACAATGAGCAGTTCTTC
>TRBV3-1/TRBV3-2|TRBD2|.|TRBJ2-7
CASSPGLVNEQYF
TGTGCCAGCAGTCCGGGACTAGTAAACGAGCAGTACTTC
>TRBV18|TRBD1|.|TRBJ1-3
CASSSQGASGNTIYF
TGTGCCAGCTCATCTCAGGGGGCAAGTGGAAACACCATATATTTT
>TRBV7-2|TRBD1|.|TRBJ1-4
CASSPQTGGNEKLFF
TGTGCCAGCAGCCCTCAGACAGGGGGCAATGAAAAACTGTTTTTT
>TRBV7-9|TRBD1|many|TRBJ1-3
CASSLDRGPSSGNTIYF
TGTGCCAGCAGCTTGGACAGGGGGCCTAGTTCTGGAAACACCATATATTTT
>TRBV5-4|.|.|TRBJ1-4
CASSLVGRGVEKLFF
TGTGCCAGCAGCTTGGTGGGCAGGGGCGTTGAAAAACTGTTTTTT
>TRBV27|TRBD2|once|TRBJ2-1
CASSPQLAGGVNEQFF
TGTGCCAGCAGCCCCCAACTAGCGGGAGGAGTGAATGAGCAGTTCTTC
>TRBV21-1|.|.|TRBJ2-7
CASTYRGLASSYEQYF
TGTGCCAGCACCTATAGAGGGCTAGCAAGCTCCTACGAGCAGTACTTC
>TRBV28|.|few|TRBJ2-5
CASSSPDRSETQYF
TGTGCCAGCAGTTCTCCCGACAGGTCGGAGACCCAGTACTTC
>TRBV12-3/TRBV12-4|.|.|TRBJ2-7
CASSFYYEQYF
TGTGCCAGCAGCTTTTACTACGAGCAGTACTTC
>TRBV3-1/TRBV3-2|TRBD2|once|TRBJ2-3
CASSPTRGLAGGRSTDTQYF
TGTGCCAGCAGCCCGACTCGGGGACTAGCGGGGGGCCGCAGCACAGATACGCAGTATTTT
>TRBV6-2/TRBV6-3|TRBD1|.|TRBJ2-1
CASSYNRMTGGPSSYNEQFF
TGTGCCAGCAGTTATAATAGAATGACAGGGGGTCCTAGCTCCTACAATGAGCAGTTCTTC
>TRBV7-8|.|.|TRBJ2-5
CASSLARLGQETQYF
TGTGCCAGCAGCTTAGCGCGCCTGGGCCAGGAGACCCAGTACTTC
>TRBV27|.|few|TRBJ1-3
CASSLVGSYPGNTIYF
TGTGCCAGCAGCCTCGTAGGGAGCTACCCTGGAAACACCATATATTTT
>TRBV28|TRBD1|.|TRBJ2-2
CASSLGQGYTGELFF
TGTGCCAGCAGTTTGGGACAGGGATATACCGGGGAGCTGTTTTTT
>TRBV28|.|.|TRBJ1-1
CASRPGRTEAFF
TGTGCCAGCAGACCAGGGAGGACTGAAGCTTTCTTT
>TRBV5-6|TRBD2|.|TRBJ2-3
CASSSWTSGMYGDTQYF
TGTGCCAGCAGCTCGTGGACTAGCGGGATGTATGGGGATACGCAGTATTTT
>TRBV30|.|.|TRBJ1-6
CAWRAGRRDSPLHF
TGTGCCTGGAGGGCGGGACGGAGGGATTCACCCCTCCACTTT
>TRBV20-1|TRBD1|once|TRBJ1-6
CSASATGGGSPLHF
TGCAGTGCTAGTGCGACAGGGGGCGGTTCACCCCTCCACTTT
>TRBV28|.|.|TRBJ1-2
CASSRTGSYGYTF
TGTGCCAGCAGCCGAACAGGGTCCTATGGCTACACCTTC
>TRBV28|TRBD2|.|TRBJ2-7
CASSPWTSGSTYEQYF
TGTGCCAGCAGTCCTTGGACTAGCGGGAGTACCTACGAGCAGTACTTC
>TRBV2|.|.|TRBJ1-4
CASSVERDEKLFF
TGTGCCAGCAGTGTAGAGAGAGATGAAAAACTGTTTTTT
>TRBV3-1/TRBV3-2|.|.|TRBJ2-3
CASSQDLLFGGGDTQYF
TGTGCCAGCAGCCAAGATCTACTCTTTGGGGGCGGGGATACGCAGTATTTT
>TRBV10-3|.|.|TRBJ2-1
CAISEPRGEQFF
TGTGCCATCAGTGAGCCAAGGGGGGAGCAGTTCTTC
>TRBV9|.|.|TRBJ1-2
CASSQATNYGYTF
TGTGCCAGCAGCCAGGCTACTAACTATGGCTACACCTTC
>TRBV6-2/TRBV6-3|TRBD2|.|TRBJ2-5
CASSYGGTSATYETQYF
TGTGCCAGCAGTTACGGTGGGACTAGTGCGACTTATGAGACCCAGTACTTC
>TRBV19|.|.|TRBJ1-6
CASRIQGIIDSPLHF
TGTGCCAGTAGGATACAGGGAATAATTGATTCACCCCTCCACTTT
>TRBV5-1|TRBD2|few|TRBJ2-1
CASSLLVGSGGLNEQFF
TGCGCCAGCAGCTTACTGGTGGGAAGCGGGGGACTGAATGAGCAGTTCTTC